The 9 T cell receptor beta chains presented below share a single source sample, sequenced in a study of tumor and adjacent non-tumor tissue in lung cancer. This sample's RNA came from whole unsorted tissue. The library came from three nested PCR rounds adapted from ARM-PCR protocols. TCRdb independently ran MiXCR on the multiplex PCR reads; one entry per CDR3 protein. In the table there are over 110,000 distinct CDR3 sequences, around 65% of which are singletons. The sequenced sample was lung tumor tissue. Receptors originate from a man aged 60-69 years with small cell lung cancer.

Concerning this clonotype: Being one base from a much bigger clone, this may be a read error. The chain uses TRBV6-1 and TRBJ1-1, with D hard to call. Germline CDR1 and CDR2: MNHNS and SASEGT. This CDR3 comprises 12 residues. Trimming shortened V by 7 bases and J by 7 bases, and 13 bases separated the two germline ends. This chain's CDR3 is CASTPGKIEAFF. The CDR3 DNA is TGTGCCAGCACCCCGGGCAAGATTGAAGCTTTCTTT.

A note on this clonotype: One base away lies a much larger clone, so this may be a sequencing read error. The genes are TRBV12-3 or TRBV12-4 and TRBJ2-4; TRBD1 aligns across 9 bases. Germline trimming cut 3 bases from V and 15 bases from J; bases unmatched to any gene: 9. The CDR3 runs to 13 residues. The CDR3 DNA reads as TGTGCCAGCAGTTTTGGTACAGGGGGCCAGGGGTACTTC. Residues: CASSFGTGGQGYF.

CDR3: CASSPPMGWSGYTF. CDR3 nucleotide sequence: TGTGCCAGCTCACCACCGATGGGGTGGAGCGGCTACACCTTC. The chain has TRBV18 and TRBJ1-2; D gene unclear. V was shortened by 0 bases and J by 8 bases, with 13 bases between the two germline ends. CDR1 and CDR2 (germline): KGHSH, LQKENI. The CDR3 runs 14 residues.

In the case of this clonotype: A read error may account for a junction end that differs from germline. The CDR3 protein is CSARPRTGATEASF. CDR3 in DNA: TGCAGTGCTAGACCCCGAACAGGGGCCACTGAAGCTTCCTTT. This chain links TRBV20-1 with TRBJ1-1; 7 bases fit TRBD1. This CDR3 is 14 amino acids long. Germline V gives CDR1 DFQATT, CDR2 SNEGSKA (reference sequence).

As for this clonotype: The junction departs from the called germline gene at one end, perhaps through a read error. J is TRBJ2-7 and V is TRBV29-1, with D possibly being TRBD1 (6 bases). From germline, CDR1 is SQVTM and CDR2 ANQGSEA. The length of the CDR3 is 11 residues. CDR3 in amino acids: CSAGEWDELYF. The CDR3 nucleotides are TGTAGCGCAGGGGAATGGGACGAGCTGTACTTC.

Worth noting for this clonotype: A junction boundary mismatches the germline segment, possibly from a read error. The chain employs TRBV10-2 and TRBJ1-6, with TRBD1 identical over 9 bases. The CDR3 has 18 residues. The germline gives CDR1 WSHSY, CDR2 SAAADI. The CDR3 loop is CASSLLTPGTGYDSPLHF. The CDR3 DNA sequence: TGCGCCAGCTCTCTACTCACGCCCGGGACAGGGTACGATTCACCACTCCACTTT.

This clonotype has only one observation. A junction boundary mismatches the germline segment, possibly from a read error. The chain is built from TRBV11-2 and TRBJ2-1, with no clear D. The CDR3 sequence is 15 residues long. Per the germline V gene, CDR1 is SGHAT and CDR2 is FQNNGV. The CDR3 nucleotides read TGTGCCAGTACCTATGATCCGGCTTACTACAATGAGCAGCTCTTC. Residues: CASTYDPAYYNEQLF.

As for this clonotype: An end of the junction does not agree with germline; a read error may underlie this. V and J are TRBV20-1 and TRBJ2-3, with TRBD2 matching 7 bases. CDR3 length: 19 residues. The germline CDR1 and CDR2 sequences are DFQATT and SNEGSKA (reference sequence). CDR3 bases: TGCAGTGCTAACTCAAATAGACTAGTGGGAGGGCGACTTACAGATACGCAGTGTTTT. It specifies CSANSNRLVGGRLTDTQCF.

This clonotype was detected once. The V gene is TRBV18, the J gene TRBJ1-1, with a weak D call TRBD1 (5 bases). Per the germline V gene, CDR1 is KGHSH and CDR2 is LQKENI. The V and J ends lost 6 bases and 1 base respectively, with 9 bases between them. The CDR3 consists of 13 residues. Written as DNA, the CDR3 is TGTGCCAGCTCGGGGCAGGGGAACACTGAAGCTTTCTTT. Protein sequence: CASSGQGNTEAFF. The entire variable domain, with the rest obtained from reference TRBV18 and TRBJ1-1, is as follows: NAGVMQNPRHLVRRRGQEARLRCSPMKGHSHVYWYRQLPEEGLKFMVYLQKENIIDESGMPKERFSAEFPKEGPSILRIQQVVRGDSAAYFCASSGQGNTEAFFGQGTRLTVV.